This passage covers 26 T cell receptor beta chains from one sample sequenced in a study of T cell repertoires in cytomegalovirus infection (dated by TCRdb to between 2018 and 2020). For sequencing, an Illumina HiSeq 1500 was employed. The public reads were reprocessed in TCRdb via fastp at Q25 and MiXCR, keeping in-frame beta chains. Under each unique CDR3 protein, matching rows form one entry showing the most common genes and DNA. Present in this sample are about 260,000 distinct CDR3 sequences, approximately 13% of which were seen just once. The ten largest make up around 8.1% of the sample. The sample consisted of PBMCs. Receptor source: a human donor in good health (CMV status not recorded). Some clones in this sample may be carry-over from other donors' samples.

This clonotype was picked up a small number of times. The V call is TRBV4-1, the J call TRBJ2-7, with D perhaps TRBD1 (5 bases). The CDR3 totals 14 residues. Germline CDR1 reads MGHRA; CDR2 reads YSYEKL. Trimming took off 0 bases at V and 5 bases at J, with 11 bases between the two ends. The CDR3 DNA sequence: TGCGCCAGCAGCCAAGACCCAGGGCTCGACGAGCAGTACTTC. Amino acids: CASSQDPGLDEQYF.

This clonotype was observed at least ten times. The CDR3 DNA is TGTGCCAGCAGCTTAATTGCGGAAGCATACAATGAGCAGTTCTTC. This translates into CASSLIAEAYNEQFF. This chain links TRBV7-2 with TRBJ2-1; unclear D gene. The CDR3 has 15 residues. CDR1 is SGHTA and CDR2 is FQGNSA in the germline V gene. Trimming cost V 2 bases and J 4 bases, with 12 bases left between them.

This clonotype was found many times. CDR3 DNA: TGTGCCAGCAGCTTATTAGGGACCACTACAGATACGCAGTATTTT. Protein: CASSLLGTTTDTQYF. The V gene is TRBV7-8, the J gene TRBJ2-3; the D gene could be TRBD1 or TRBD2 (5 bases each). V dropped 2 bases and J dropped 3 bases, with 12 bases sitting between them. Germline V CDR1 and CDR2: SGHVS, FQNEAQ. There are 15 residues in the CDR3.

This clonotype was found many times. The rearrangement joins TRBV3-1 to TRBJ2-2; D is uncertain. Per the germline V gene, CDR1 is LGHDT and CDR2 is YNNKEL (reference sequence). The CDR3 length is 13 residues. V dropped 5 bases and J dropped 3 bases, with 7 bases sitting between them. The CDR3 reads CASSITHTGELFF. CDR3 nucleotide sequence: TGTGCCAGCAGCATAACCCACACCGGGGAGCTGTTTTTT.

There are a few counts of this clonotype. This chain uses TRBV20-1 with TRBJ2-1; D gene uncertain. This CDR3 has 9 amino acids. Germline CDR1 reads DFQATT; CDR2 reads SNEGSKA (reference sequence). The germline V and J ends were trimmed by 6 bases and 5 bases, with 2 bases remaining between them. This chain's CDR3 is CSANNEQFF. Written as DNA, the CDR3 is TGCAGTGCAAACAATGAGCAGTTCTTC.

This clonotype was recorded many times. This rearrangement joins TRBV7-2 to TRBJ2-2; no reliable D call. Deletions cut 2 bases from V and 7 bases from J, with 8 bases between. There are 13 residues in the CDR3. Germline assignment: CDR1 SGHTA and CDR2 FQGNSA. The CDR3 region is CASSLLRHGELFF. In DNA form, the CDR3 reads TGTGCCAGCAGCTTACTTCGCCACGGGGAGCTGTTTTTT.

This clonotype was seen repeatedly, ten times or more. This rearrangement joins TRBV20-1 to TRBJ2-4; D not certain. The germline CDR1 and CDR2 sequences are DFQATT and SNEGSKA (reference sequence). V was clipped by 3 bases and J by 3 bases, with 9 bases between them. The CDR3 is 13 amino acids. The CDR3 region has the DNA TGCAGTGCTAGTTCTAGAGACAAAAACATTCAGTACTTC. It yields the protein CSASSRDKNIQYF.

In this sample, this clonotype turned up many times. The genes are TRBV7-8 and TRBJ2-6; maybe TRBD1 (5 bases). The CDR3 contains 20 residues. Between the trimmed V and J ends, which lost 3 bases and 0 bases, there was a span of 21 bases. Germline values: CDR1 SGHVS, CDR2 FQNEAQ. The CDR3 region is CASSLYRSTAFISGANVLTF. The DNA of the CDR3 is TGTGCCAGCAGCTTGTATAGGTCGACAGCCTTTATCTCTGGGGCCAACGTCCTGACTTTC.

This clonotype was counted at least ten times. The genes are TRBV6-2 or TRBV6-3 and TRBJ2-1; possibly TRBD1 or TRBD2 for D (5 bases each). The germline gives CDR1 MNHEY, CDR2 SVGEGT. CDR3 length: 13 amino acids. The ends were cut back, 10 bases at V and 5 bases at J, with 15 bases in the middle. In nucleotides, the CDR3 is TGTGCCACTGGGACGCTTCCCAACAATGAGCAGTTCTTC. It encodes CATGTLPNNEQFF.

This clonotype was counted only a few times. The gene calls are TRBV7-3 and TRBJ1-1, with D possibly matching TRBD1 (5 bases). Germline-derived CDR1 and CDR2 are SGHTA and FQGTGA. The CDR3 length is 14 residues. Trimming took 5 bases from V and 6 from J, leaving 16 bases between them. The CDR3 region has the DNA TGTGCCAGCAGCCTGGTAGTCGGAGGGGCTGAAGCTTTCTTT. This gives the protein CASSLVVGGAEAFF.

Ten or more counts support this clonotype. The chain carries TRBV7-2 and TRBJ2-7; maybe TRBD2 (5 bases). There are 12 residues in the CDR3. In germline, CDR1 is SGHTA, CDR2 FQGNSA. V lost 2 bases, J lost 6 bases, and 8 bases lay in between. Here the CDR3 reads CASSLLGSEQYF. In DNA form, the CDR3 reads TGTGCCAGCAGCTTATTAGGGAGCGAGCAGTACTTC.

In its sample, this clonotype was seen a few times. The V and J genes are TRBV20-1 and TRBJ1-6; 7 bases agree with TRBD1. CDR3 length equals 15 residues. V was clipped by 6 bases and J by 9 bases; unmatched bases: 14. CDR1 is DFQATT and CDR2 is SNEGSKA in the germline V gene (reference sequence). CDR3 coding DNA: TGCAGTGCCCAGGACAGGCAGGAAGGAAGTTCACCCCTCCACTTT. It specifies CSAQDRQEGSSPLHF.

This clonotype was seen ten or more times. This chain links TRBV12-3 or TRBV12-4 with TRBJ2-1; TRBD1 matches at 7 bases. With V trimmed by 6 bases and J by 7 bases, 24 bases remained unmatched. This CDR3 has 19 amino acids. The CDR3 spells CASRRTGTALGSRTNEQFF. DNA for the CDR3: TGTGCCAGCAGAAGGACAGGTACCGCCTTGGGTAGCCGGACTAATGAGCAGTTCTTC.

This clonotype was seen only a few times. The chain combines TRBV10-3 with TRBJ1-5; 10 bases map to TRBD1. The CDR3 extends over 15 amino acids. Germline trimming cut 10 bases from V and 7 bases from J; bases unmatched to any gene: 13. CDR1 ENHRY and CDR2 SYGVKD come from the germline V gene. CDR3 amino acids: CATHGDRGNGQPQHF. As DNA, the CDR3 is TGTGCCACCCATGGGGACAGGGGAAATGGGCAGCCCCAGCATTTT.

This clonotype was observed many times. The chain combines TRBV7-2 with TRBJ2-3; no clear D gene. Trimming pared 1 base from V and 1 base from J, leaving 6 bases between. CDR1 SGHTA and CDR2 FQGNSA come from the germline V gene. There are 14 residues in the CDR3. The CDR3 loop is CASSLGVGTDTQYF. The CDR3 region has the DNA TGTGCCAGCAGCTTAGGGGTGGGCACAGATACGCAGTATTTT.

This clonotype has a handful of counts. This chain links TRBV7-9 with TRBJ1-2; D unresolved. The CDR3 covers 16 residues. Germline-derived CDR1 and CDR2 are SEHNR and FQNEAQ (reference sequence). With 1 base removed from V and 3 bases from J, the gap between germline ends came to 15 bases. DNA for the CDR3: TGTGCCAGCAGCTTAGGTCCCCCGTGGGTCGACTATGGCTACACCTTC. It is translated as CASSLGPPWVDYGYTF.

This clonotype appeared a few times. In nucleotides, the CDR3 is TGCAGCTCACAAAGGGCAGATACGCAGTATTTT. Translating gives CSSQRADTQYF. V usage is TRBV29-1 and J usage is TRBJ2-3; D remains ambiguous. CDR1 and CDR2 from the germline V gene are SQVTM and ANQGSEA. V gave up 8 bases and J gave up 4 bases, with 10 bases separating them. The CDR3 runs 11 residues.

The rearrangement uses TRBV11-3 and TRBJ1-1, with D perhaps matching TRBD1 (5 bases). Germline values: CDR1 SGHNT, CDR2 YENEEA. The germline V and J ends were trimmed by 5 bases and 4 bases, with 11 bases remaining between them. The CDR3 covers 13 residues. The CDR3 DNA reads TGTGCCAGCAGCCGGGGGGTTAGCACTGAAGCTTTCTTT. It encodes CASSRGVSTEAFF.

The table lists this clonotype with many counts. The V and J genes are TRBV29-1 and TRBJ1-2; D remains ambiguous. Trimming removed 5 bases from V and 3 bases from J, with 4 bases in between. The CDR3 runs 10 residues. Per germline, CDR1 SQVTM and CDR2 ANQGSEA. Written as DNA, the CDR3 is TGCAGCGTTCCCGACTATGGCTACACCTTC. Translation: CSVPDYGYTF.

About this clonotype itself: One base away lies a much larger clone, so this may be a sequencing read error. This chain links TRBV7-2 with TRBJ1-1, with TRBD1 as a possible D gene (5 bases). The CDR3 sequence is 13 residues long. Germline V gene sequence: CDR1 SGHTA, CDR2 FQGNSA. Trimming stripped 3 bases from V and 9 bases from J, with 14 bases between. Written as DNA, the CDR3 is TGTGCCAGCAGCTTCGCAGAAGGGACTAAAGCTTTCTTT. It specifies CASSFAEGTKAFF.

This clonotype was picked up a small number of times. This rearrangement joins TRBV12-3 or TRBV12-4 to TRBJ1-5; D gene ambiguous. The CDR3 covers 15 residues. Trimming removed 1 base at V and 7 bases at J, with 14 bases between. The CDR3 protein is CASSLGAPSRQPQHF. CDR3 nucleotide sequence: TGTGCCAGCAGTTTAGGTGCCCCAAGTCGGCAGCCCCAGCATTTT.

CDR3 bases: TGTGCCAGCCGCGCGGGTTACATCATGAACACTGAAGCTTTCTTT. The encoded protein is CASRAGYIMNTEAFF. The chain joins TRBV11-2 to TRBJ1-1; D gene uncertain. Trimming removed 8 bases at V and 0 bases at J, with 16 bases between. Germline loops: CDR1 SGHAT, CDR2 FQNNGV. CDR3 size: 15 residues.

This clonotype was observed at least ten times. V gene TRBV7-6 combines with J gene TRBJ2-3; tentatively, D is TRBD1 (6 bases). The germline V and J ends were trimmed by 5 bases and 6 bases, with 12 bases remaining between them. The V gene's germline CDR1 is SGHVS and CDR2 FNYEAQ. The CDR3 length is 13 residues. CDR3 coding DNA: TGTGCCAGCAGCCTCTACAGGGCGGATACGCAGTATTTT. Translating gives CASSLYRADTQYF.

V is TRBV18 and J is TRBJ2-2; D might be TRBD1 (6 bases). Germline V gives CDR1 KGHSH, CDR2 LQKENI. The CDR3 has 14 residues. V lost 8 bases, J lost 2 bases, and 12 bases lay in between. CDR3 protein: CASHRDTNTGELFF. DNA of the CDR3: TGTGCCAGCCACCGGGACACCAACACCGGGGAGCTGTTTTTT.

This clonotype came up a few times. CDR3 sequence (DNA): TGCAGCGTTTCCTTGGTCGGGGGGGGAACAGATACGCAGTATTTT. Translated: CSVSLVGGGTDTQYF. This chain joins TRBV29-1 and TRBJ2-3; 8 bases align to TRBD2. Germline assignment: CDR1 SQVTM and CDR2 ANQGSEA. CDR3 length equals 15 residues. With V trimmed by 5 bases and J by 3 bases, 10 bases remained unmatched.

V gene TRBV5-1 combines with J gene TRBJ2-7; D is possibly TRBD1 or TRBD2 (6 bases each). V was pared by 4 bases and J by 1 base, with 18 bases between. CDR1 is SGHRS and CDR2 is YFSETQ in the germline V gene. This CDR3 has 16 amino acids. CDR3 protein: CASSLKQGGGSYEQYF. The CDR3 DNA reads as TGCGCCAGCAGCCTCAAACAGGGTGGGGGGTCCTACGAGCAGTACTTC.